This TCR beta chain was identified during a study of T cells in Graves' hyperthyroidism and ophthalmopathy. This CDR3 spans 14 amino acids. Germline lookup yields CDR1 SGHDN and CDR2 FVKESK. The V end was cut by 0 bases, the J end by 7 bases, with 12 bases between. Authors of the study amplified TCR beta CDR3 regions from RNA transcripts. HTBI primers were employed in a first-round RT-PCR of the TCR CDR3. Each CDR3 protein is one row after TCRdb ran MiXCR on the multiplex PCR reads. The sample yields about 400,000 distinct CDR3 sequences, roughly 13% seen once. The sequenced sample consisted of blood. The receptor was derived from a man between 45 and 60 years old with Graves' ophthalmopathy. The chain recombines TRBV14 with TRBJ1-2; the D gene is possibly TRBD1 (5 bases). In nucleotides, the CDR3 is TGTGCCAGCAGCCAAGATAGGGGCAGCGGTGGCTACACCTTC. Residues: CASSQDRGSGGYTF.